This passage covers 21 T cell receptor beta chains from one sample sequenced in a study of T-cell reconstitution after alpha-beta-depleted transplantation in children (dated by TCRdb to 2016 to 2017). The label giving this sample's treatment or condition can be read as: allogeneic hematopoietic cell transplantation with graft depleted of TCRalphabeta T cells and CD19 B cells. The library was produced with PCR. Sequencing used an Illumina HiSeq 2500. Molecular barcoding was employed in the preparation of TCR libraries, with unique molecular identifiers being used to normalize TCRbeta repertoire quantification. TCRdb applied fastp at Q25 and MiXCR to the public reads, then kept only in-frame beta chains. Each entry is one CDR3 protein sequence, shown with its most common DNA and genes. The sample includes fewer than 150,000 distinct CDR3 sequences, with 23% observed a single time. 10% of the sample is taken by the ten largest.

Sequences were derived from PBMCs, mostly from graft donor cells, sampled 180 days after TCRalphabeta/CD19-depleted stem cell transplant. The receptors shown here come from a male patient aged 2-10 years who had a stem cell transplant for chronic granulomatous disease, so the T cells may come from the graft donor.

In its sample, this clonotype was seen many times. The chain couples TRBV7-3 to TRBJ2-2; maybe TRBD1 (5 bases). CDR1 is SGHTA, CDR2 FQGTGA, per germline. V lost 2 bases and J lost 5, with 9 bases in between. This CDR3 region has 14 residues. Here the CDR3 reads CASSLRKGTGELFF. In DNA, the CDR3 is TGTGCCAGCAGCTTACGTAAGGGGACCGGGGAGCTGTTTTTT.

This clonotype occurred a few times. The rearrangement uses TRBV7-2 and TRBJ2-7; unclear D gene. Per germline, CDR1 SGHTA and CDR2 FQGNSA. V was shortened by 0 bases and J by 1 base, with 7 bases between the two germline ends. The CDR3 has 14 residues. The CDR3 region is CASSLADRSYEQYF. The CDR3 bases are TGTGCCAGCAGCTTAGCGGACCGTTCCTACGAGCAGTACTTC.

The CDR3 DNA is TGTGCCAGCAGTTACTCGAGTATTGAGCAGTTCTTC. This codes for CASSYSSIEQFF. This chain uses TRBV6-2 or TRBV6-3 with TRBJ2-1, with D uncertain. CDR1 MNHEY and CDR2 SVGEGT come from the germline V gene. V lost 0 bases and J 9 bases, leaving 6 bases between the germline ends. The CDR3 runs to 12 residues.

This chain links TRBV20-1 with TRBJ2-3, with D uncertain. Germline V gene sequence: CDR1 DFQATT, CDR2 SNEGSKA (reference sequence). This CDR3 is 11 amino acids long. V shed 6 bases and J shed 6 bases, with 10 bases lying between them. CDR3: CSAPLRDTQYF. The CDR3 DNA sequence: TGCAGTGCACCACTGAGGGATACGCAGTATTTT.

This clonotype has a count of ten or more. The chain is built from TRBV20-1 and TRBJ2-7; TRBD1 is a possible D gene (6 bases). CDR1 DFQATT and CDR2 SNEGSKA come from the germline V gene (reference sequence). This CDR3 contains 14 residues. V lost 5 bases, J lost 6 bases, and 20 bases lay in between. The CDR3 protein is CSARRSRPGVEQYF. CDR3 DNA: TGCAGTGCTCGTCGTTCAAGACCAGGGGTCGAGCAGTACTTC.

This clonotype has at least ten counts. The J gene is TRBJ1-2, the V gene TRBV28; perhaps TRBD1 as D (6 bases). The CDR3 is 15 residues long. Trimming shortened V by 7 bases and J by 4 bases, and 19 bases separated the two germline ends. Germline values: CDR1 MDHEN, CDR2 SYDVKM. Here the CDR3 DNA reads TGTGCCAGCACGCGAAGGGACACGCGGAGCTATGGCTACACCTTC. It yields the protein CASTRRDTRSYGYTF.

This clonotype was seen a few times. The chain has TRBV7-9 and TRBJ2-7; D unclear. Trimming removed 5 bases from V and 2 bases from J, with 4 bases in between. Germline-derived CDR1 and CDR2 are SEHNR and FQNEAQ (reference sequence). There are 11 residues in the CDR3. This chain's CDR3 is CASSTTYEQYF. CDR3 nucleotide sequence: TGTGCCAGCAGCACCACCTACGAGCAGTACTTC.

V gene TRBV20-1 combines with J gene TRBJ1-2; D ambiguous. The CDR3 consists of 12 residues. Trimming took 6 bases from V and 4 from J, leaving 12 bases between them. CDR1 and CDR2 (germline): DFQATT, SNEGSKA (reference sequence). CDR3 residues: CSAQREPYGYTF. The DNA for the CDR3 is TGCAGTGCCCAACGGGAACCCTATGGCTACACCTTC.

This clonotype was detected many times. The CDR3 loop reads CSVGSGSGTDTQYF. The CDR3 DNA sequence: TGCAGCGTGGGGAGCGGGAGTGGCACAGATACGCAGTATTTT. The rearrangement links TRBV29-1 to TRBJ2-3; 8 nucleotides agree with TRBD2. Germline V gene lookup returns CDR1 SQVTM and CDR2 ANQGSEA. The CDR3 sequence is 14 residues long. V shed 6 bases, J shed 1 base, and the junction held 6 bases outside the gene matches.

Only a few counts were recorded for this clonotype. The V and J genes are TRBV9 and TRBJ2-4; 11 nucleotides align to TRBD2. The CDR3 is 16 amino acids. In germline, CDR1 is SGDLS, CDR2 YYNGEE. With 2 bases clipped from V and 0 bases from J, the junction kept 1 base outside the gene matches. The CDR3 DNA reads TGTGCCAGCAGCGTTGGGACTAGCGGAGCCAAAAACATTCAGTACTTC. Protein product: CASSVGTSGAKNIQYF. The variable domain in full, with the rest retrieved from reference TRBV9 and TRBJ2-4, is DSGVTQTPKHLITATGQRVTLRCSPRSGDLSVYWYQQSLDQGLQFLIQYYNGEERAKGNILERFSAQQFPDLHSELNLSSLELGDSALYFCASSVGTSGAKNIQYFGAGTRLSVL.

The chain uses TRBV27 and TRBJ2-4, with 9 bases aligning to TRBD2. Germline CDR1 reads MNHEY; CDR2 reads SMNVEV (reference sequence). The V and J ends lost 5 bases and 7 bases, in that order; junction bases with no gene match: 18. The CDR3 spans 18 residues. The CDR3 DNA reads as TGTGCCAGCAGTGCCCAATACAGGGGAGCGGGAGGTGGTAACATTCAGTACTTC. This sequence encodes CASSAQYRGAGGGNIQYF.

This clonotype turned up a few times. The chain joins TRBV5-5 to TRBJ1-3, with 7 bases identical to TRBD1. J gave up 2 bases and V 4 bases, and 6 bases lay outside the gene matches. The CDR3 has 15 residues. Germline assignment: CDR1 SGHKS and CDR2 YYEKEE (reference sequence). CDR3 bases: TGTGCCAGCAGCAAAGACAGGGTAACTGGAAACACCATATATTTT. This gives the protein CASSKDRVTGNTIYF.

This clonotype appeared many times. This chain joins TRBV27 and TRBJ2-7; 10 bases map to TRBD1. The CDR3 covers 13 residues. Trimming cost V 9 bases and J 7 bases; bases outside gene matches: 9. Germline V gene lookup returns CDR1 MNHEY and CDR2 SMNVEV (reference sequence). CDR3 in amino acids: CASKTGGAGEQYF. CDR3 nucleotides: TGTGCCAGTAAGACAGGGGGCGCGGGTGAGCAGTACTTC.

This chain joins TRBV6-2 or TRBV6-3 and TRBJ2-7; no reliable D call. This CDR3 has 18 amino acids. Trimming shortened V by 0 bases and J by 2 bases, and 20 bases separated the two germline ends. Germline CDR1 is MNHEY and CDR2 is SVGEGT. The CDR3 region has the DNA TGTGCCAGCAGTTACTCGTTTTTGGGCGGAATGAAAACCTACGAGCAGTACTTC. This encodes CASSYSFLGGMKTYEQYF.

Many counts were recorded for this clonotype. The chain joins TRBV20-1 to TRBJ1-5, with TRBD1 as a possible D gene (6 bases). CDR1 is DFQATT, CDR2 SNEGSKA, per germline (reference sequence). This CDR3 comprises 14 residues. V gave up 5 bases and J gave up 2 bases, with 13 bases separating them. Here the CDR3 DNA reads TGCAGTGCTCTGGACGGGGGCCGCAATCAGCCCCAGCATTTT. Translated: CSALDGGRNQPQHF.

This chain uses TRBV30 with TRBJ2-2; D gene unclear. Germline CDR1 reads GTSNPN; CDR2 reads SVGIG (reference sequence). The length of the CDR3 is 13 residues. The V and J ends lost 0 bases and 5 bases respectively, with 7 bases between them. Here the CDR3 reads CAWSVQGTGELFF. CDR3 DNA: TGTGCCTGGAGTGTACAAGGTACCGGGGAGCTGTTTTTT.

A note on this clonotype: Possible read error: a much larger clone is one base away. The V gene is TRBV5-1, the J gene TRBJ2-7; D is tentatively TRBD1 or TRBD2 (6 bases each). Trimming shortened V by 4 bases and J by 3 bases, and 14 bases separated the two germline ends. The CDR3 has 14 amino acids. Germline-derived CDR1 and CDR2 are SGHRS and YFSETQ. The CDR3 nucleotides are TGCGCCAGCAGCACAGGGACTGAGAACTACGAGCAGTACTTC. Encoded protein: CASSTGTENYEQYF.

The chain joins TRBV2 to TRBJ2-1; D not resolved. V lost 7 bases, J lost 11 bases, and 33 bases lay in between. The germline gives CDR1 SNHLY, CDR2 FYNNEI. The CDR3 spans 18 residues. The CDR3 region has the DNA TGTGCCAGCATGGTAGGGCGGACCGTCTTCCCATCCGTCAGGCAGCAGTTCTTC. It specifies CASMVGRTVFPSVRQQFF.

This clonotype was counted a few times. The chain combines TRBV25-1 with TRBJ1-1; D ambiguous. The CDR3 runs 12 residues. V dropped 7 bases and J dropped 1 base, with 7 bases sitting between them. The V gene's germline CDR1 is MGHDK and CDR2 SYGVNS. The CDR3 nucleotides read TGTGCCAGCACCGAAAAGAACACTGAAGCTTTCTTT. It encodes CASTEKNTEAFF.

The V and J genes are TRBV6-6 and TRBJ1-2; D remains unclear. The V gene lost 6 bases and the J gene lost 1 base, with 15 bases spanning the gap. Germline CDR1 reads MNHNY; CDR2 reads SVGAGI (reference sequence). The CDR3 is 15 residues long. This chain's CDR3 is CASRPTASINYGYTF. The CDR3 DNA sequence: TGTGCCAGCAGACCGACGGCTTCTATTAACTATGGCTACACCTTC.

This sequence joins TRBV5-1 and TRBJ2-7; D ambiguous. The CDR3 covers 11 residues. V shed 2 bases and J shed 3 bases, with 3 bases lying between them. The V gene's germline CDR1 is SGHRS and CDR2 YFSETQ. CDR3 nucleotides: TGCGCCAGCAGCTTATACTACGAGCAGTACTTC. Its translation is CASSLYYEQYF.